The rows below give T cell receptor beta chains drawn from one sample of a study of cytomegalovirus exposure and HLA in healthy donors. The repertoire was sequenced with immunoSEQ multiplex PCR; TCRdb's copy has only in-frame clones and lacks some. The sample has fewer than 200,000 clones; approximately 77% are singletons. The sequencing sample was made of PBMCs. The receptor set was obtained from a male donor in good health and CMV-seronegative. The CDR3 runs from the conserved cysteine through the conserved F or W. The D gene is left open where the match is weak. Rows may omit the clone size; those that give it use once, few, many or a size class.

>TRBJ2-6|TRBV5-1|NA|16|NA
TGCGCCAGCACCCCGAACATCCGCTCTGGGGCCAACGTCCTGACTTTC
CASTPNIRSGANVLTF
>TRBJ2-5|TRBV5-5|TRBD1|14|NA
TGTGCCAGCAGCCTACAGGGGCTCCAAGAGACCCAGTACTTC
CASSLQGLQETQYF
>TRBJ2-2|TRBV19|TRBD2|19|once
TGTGCCAGTATCAGTAGGGCCCGTCGGACTAGCGGGAGTGCCGGGGAGCTGTTTTTT
CASISRARRTSGSAGELFF
>TRBJ1-6|TRBV6-1|TRBD1|15|NA
TGTGCCAGCAGGGGGCAGGGGGCGGTCGGTTCACCCCTCCACTTT
CASRGQGAVGSPLHF
>TRBJ1-2|TRBV20-1|NA|11|NA
TGCAGTGCCAGGATGGGTGATGGCTACACCTTC
CSARMGDGYTF
>TRBJ2-1|TRBV10-1|NA|13|NA
TGCGCCAGCAGTGACAGCCCGCCAGGTGAGCAGTTCTTC
CASSDSPPGEQFF
>TRBJ2-6|TRBV9|TRBD1|21|NA
TGTGCCAGCAGCGCGACGACAGGGGAGAAACGACAGCTCTCTGGGGCCAACGTCCTGACTTTC
CASSATTGEKRQLSGANVLTF
>TRBJ1-2|TRBV20-1|NA|11|NA
TGCAGTGCCCCAGGGGATGTTCGCTACACCTTC
CSAPGDVRYTF
>TRBJ2-5|TRBV25-1|NA|14|NA
TGTGCCAGCAGTGTCAGAGGGGGACGGGAGACCCAGTACTTC
CASSVRGGRETQYF
>TRBJ2-1|TRBV6-1|TRBD2|20|NA
TGTGCCAGCAGTGCCCCCAGCGTCATGACTAGCGGGAGAGACTACAATGAGCAGTTCTTC
CASSAPSVMTSGRDYNEQFF
>TRBJ2-5|TRBV5-4|NA|18|NA
TGTGCCAGCAGCTTGGTGGGGGCTTTCACTCTGGGGCAAGAGACCCAGTACTTC
CASSLVGAFTLGQETQYF
>TRBJ1-5|TRBV5-5|TRBD1|16|NA
TGTGCCAGCAGCTTGGTTCCGGGACAGGGTAACCAGCCCCAGCATTTT
CASSLVPGQGNQPQHF
>TRBJ2-5|TRBV7-8|NA|19|few
TGTGCCAGCAGCCTTGGAGGATCGGGACTGCGCCACAACCAAGAGACCCAGTACTTC
CASSLGGSGLRHNQETQYF
>TRBJ2-1|TRBV6-4|TRBD2|13|NA
TGTGCCAGCAGCCAGACTAGCTTAAATGAGCAGTTCTTC
CASSQTSLNEQFF
>TRBJ2-7|TRBV6-5|TRBD2|16|NA
TGTGCCAGCAGTTACTTAGCGGGACTAGCCTCCTACGAGCAGTACTTC
CASSYLAGLASYEQYF
>TRBJ1-1|TRBV19|NA|12|few
TGTGCCAGTGGGGAGTTGAACACTGAAGCTTTCTTT
CASGELNTEAFF
>TRBJ2-7|TRBV11-3|NA|16|NA
TGTGCCAGCAGCTTAGGTACAGGAGGGGACTCCTACGAGCAGTACTTC
CASSLGTGGDSYEQYF
>TRBJ2-1|TRBV28|TRBD2|15|NA
TGTGCCAGTAAGCGGGAGGGCCTCTACTACAATGAGCAGTTCTTC
CASKREGLYYNEQFF
>TRBJ1-1|TRBV19|NA|14|NA
TGTGCCAGTAGTACTTACCAGGGTAACACTGAAGCTTTCTTT
CASSTYQGNTEAFF
>TRBJ1-5|TRBV18|NA|16|NA
TGTGCCAGCTCACCGGCCGGTACAGCTAAAAATCAGCCCCAGCATTTT
CASSPAGTAKNQPQHF
>TRBJ1-1|TRBV15|NA|14|NA
TGTGCCACCAGCAGAGCGCAGGATCACACTGAAGCTTTCTTT
CATSRAQDHTEAFF
>TRBJ2-2|TRBV28|NA|15|once
TGTGCCAGCCGTCCTTCCGGGACAAACACCGGGGAGCTGTTTTTT
CASRPSGTNTGELFF
>TRBJ2-7|TRBV7-3|TRBD1|15|NA
TGTTCCAGCAGCCATACCGGGACAGGGGTATCCGAGCAGTACTTC
CSSSHTGTGVSEQYF
>TRBJ2-1|TRBV6-5|NA|14|NA
TGTGCCAGCATCGGCGGGGTTAACTACAATGAGCAGTTCTTC
CASIGGVNYNEQFF
>TRBJ1-5|TRBV5-6|TRBD1|15|NA
TGTGCCAGCAGCTTAAGGGGGCGGTATGGACAGCCCCAGCATTTT
CASSLRGRYGQPQHF
>TRBJ1-5|TRBV27|TRBD1|15|NA
TGTGCCAGCAGTTTCCGGGACAGGGACCATCAGCCCCAGCATTTT
CASSFRDRDHQPQHF
>TRBJ2-2|TRBV9|TRBD2|20|NA
TGTGCCAGCAGCGCACGGACAACCACGACCGGGACTAGCGCCCCCGGGGAGCTGTTTTTT
CASSARTTTTGTSAPGELFF
>TRBJ2-5|TRBV28|NA|11|NA
TGTGCCAGCAGTTTCCACGGGACCCAGTACTTC
CASSFHGTQYF
>TRBJ1-1|TRBV20-1|TRBD1|11|NA
TGCAGTGTCCTAACAGGGGGAAAGGCTTTCTTT
CSVLTGGKAFF
>TRBJ1-2|TRBV18|TRBD1|12|NA
TGTGCCAGCTCACGGACAGGGTCTGGCTACACCTTC
CASSRTGSGYTF
>TRBJ2-7|TRBV29-1|TRBD1|12|NA
TGCAGCGCGGGACAGGGGGTCTACGAGCAGTACTTC
CSAGQGVYEQYF
>TRBJ1-6|TRBV5-6|NA|14|NA
TGTGCCAGCAGCTTGGCCCTCACGGGGTCACCCCTCCACTTT
CASSLALTGSPLHF
>TRBJ1-1|TRBV9|TRBD1|15|NA
TGTGCCAGCAGCGATGACAGGGGTTGGGGCACTGAAGCTTTCTTT
CASSDDRGWGTEAFF
>TRBJ2-1|TRBV9|TRBD1|17|NA
TGTGCCAGCAGCGCAACCACCGGGACAGGCCTATACAATGAGCAGTTCTTC
CASSATTGTGLYNEQFF
>TRBJ1-1|TRBV10-2|TRBD1|15|NA
TGCGCCAGCAGGGTCGACAGGGCTTTTACAACTGAAGCTTTCTTT
CASRVDRAFTTEAFF
>TRBJ2-7|TRBV5-6|NA|13|NA
TGTGCCAGCAGCCCAGGGACTCTCTACGAGCAGTACTTC
CASSPGTLYEQYF
>TRBJ1-2|TRBV7-9|NA|16|NA
TGTTCCAGCAGCTTACCGCCTTTGGGGGGGGCGACTGGCTACACCTTC
CSSSLPPLGGATGYTF